This T cell receptor (beta chain) was sequenced for a study of blood T cell repertoires in COVID-19. Study overall: Samples came from the United States, Italy and Spain, spanning acute and convalescent COVID-19.

Only in-frame clones appear in the TCRdb table, and some are missing; sequencing was by immunoSEQ multiplex PCR. Of roughly 180,000 clones listed, approximately 84% are singletons. The study drew participants aged about 18 to 89 years from about two dozen US areas. This CDR3 has 16 residues. Germline CDR1 reads SGHKS; CDR2 reads YYEKEE (reference sequence). Germline trimming cut 4 bases from V and 6 bases from J; bases unmatched to any gene: 7. The table lists this clone with a count of one. The sample consisted of PBMCs or T cells enriched from blood (not recorded which). This TCR came from a woman aged 40 to 50 with acute COVID-19. V is TRBV5-5 and J is TRBJ2-1; 13 bases are shared with TRBD2. Written as DNA, the CDR3 is TGTGCCAGCAGCATATTGGGACTAGCGGGAACCAATGAGCAGTTCTTC. It is translated as CASSILGLAGTNEQFF.